This T cell receptor beta chain was identified in a study of cytomegalovirus exposure and HLA in healthy donors. Study details: The early release's HLA-typed donors yielded some 85 million unique TCRs.

About this clone: What it recognizes is unknown.

From germline, CDR1 is LGHNA and CDR2 YSLEER. CDR3 size: 16 residues. V lost 1 base and J 3 bases, leaving 14 bases between the germline ends. This PCR relied on a set of 60 Vbeta primers and 13 Jbeta primers. The assay was immunoSEQ multiplex PCR, and TCRdb's table has in-frame clones only and misses some. Of fewer than 150,000 clones detected, about 74% appear once; the ten largest clones hold around 3.1%. Whole-study findings and limits: A classifier reportedly called cytomegalovirus status with high sensitivity and specificity. Cytomegalovirus association was listed for under 200 TCR beta chains.

The chain carries TRBV4-3 and TRBJ2-3; no clear D gene. Sequenced: PBMCs. This TCR derives from a middle-aged man in good health and CMV-seronegative. CDR3 residues: CASSQAEAGSTDTQYF. The DNA of the CDR3 is TGCGCCAGCAGCCAAGCTGAGGCCGGTTCAACAGATACGCAGTATTTT.